This T cell receptor beta chain stems from a study of Ad26.COV2.S vaccination and SARS-CoV-2 variants. On the study more broadly: In the COV1001 trial, the donor was in the Ad26.COV2.S arm. Into the muscle, Ad26.COV2.S was dosed once or twice, 56 days apart.

Sequencing used immunoSEQ multiplex PCR; TCRdb keeps in-frame clones, though not all of them. The data show roughly 380,000 clones, roughly 87% seen once. Germline CDR1 and CDR2: SGHKS and YYEKEE (reference sequence). V lost 4 bases to trimming and J lost 0 bases; unmatched junction nucleotides: 8. The CDR3 has 16 residues. As for treatment: some 19 received Ad26.COV2.S at low or high dose, single or two shots; several received placebo; per-sample allocation not given. Sampling occurred on day 63 after the first vaccine or placebo injection. The source of this sequence is a person aged 18-60 years who received the Ad26.COV2.S COVID-19 vaccine or a placebo. Sequences were derived from peripheral blood, sampled in a trial of Ad26.COV2.S vaccine versus placebo. The chain joins TRBV5-5 to TRBJ2-7; TRBD1 matches 9 bases. The CDR3 spells CASSPQQGAFSYEQYF. In DNA, the CDR3 is TGTGCCAGCAGCCCCCAACAGGGGGCTTTCTCCTACGAGCAGTACTTC.